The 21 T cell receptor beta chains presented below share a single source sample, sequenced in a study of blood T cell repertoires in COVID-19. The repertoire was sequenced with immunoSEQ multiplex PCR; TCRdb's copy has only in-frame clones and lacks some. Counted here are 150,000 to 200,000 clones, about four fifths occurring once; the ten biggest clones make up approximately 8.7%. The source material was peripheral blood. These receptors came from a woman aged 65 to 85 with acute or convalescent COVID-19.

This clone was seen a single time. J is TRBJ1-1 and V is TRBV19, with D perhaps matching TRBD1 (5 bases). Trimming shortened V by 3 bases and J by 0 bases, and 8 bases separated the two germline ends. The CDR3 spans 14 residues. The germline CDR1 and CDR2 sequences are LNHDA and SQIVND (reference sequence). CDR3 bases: TGTGCCAGTAGTATGGGGCAGATGAACACTGAAGCTTTCTTT. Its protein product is CASSMGQMNTEAFF.

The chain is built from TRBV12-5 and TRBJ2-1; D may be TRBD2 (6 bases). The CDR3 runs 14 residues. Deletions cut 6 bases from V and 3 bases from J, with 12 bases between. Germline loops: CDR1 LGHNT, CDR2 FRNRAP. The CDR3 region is CASGGGGIYNEQFF. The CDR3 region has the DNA TGTGCTAGTGGGGGAGGCGGGATCTACAATGAGCAGTTCTTC.

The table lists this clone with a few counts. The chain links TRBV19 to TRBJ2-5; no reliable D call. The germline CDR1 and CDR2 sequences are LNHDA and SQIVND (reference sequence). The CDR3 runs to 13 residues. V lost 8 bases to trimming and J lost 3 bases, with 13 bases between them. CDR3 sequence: CASAPQPKETQYF. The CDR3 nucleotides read TGTGCCAGTGCTCCTCAACCTAAAGAGACCCAGTACTTC. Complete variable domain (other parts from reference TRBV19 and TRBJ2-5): DGGITQSPKYLFRKEGQNVTLSCEQNLNHDAMYWYRQDPGQGLRLIYYSQIVNDFQKGDIAEGYSVSREKKESFPLTVTSAQKNPTAFYLCASAPQPKETQYFGPGTRLLVL.

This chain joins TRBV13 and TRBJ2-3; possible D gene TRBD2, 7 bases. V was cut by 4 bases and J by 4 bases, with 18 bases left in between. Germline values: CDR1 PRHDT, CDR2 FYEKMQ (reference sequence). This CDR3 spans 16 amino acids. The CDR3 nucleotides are TGTGCCAGCAGCTGGAGAGTGGGGGGGGCCGCAGATACGCAGTATTTT. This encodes CASSWRVGGAADTQYF.

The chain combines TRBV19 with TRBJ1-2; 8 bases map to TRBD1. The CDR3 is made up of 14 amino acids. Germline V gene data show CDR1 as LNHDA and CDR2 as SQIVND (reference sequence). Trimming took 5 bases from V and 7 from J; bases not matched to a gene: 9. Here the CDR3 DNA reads TGTGCCAGTAGTTCCTGGACAGGGCAGCCTGGCTACACCTTC. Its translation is CASSSWTGQPGYTF.

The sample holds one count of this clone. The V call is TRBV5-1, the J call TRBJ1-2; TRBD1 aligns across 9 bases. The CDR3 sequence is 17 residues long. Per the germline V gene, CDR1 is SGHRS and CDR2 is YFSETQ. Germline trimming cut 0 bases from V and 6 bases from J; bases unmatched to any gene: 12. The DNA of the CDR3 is TGCGCCAGCAGCTTGGCCGGGACAGGGACGCTGGAAAATGGCTACACCTTC. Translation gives CASSLAGTGTLENGYTF. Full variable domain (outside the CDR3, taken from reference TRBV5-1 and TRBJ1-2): KAGVTQTPRYLIKTRGQQVTLSCSPISGHRSVSWYQQTPGQGLQFLFEYFSETQRNKGNFPGRFSGRQFSNSRSEMNVSTLELGDSALYLCASSLAGTGTLENGYTFGSGTRLTVV.

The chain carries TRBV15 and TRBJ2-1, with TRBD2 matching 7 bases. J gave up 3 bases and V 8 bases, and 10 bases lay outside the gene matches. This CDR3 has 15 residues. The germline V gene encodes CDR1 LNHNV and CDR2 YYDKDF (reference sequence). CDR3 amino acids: CATATGLRSYNEQFF. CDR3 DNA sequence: TGTGCCACCGCAACGGGACTAAGAAGCTACAATGAGCAGTTCTTC.

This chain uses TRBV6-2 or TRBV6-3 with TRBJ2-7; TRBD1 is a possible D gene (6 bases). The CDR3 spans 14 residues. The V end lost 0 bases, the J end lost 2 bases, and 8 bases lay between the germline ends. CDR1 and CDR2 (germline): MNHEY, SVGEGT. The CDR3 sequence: CASSYSDRTYEQYF. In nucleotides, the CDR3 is TGTGCCAGCAGTTACTCAGACAGGACCTACGAGCAGTACTTC.

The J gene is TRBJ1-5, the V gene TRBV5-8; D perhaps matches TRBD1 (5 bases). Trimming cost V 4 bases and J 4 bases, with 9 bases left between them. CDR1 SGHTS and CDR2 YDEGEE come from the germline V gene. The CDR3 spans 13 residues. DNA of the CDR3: TGTGCCAGCAGCCTCGACAGAAATCAGCCCCAGCATTTT. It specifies CASSLDRNQPQHF.

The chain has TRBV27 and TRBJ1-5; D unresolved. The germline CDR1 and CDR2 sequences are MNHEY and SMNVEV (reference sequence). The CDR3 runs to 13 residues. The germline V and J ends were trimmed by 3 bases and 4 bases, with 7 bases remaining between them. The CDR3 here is CASSFRRNQPQHF. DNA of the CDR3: TGTGCCAGCAGTTTTCGGCGGAATCAGCCCCAGCATTTT.

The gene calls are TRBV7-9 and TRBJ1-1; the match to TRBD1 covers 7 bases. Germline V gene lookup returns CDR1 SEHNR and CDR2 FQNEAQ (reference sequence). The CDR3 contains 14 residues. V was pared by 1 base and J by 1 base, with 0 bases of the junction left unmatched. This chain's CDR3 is CASSLGQGNTEAFF. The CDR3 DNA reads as TGTGCCAGCAGCTTAGGACAGGGGAACACTGAAGCTTTCTTT.

The CDR3 here is CASSLPRSGELFF. CDR3 DNA sequence: TGTGCCAGCAGCCTCCCTAGATCCGGGGAGCTGTTTTTT. This chain links TRBV13 with TRBJ2-2, with D hard to call. This CDR3 spans 13 amino acids. Germline loops: CDR1 PRHDT, CDR2 FYEKMQ (reference sequence). Trimming shortened V by 5 bases and J by 6 bases, and 10 bases separated the two germline ends.

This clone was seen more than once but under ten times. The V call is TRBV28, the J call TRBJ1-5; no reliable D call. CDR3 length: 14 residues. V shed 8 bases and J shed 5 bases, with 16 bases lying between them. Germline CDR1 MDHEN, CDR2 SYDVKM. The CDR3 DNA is TGTGCCAGCGGAATGAGGGCTATCTATCAGCCCCAGCATTTT. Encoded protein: CASGMRAIYQPQHF.

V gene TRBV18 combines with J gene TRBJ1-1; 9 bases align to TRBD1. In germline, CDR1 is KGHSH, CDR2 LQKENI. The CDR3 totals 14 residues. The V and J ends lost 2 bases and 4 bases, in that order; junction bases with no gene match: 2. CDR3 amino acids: CASSPADRGTEAFF. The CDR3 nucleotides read TGTGCCAGCTCACCAGCGGACAGGGGCACTGAAGCTTTCTTT.

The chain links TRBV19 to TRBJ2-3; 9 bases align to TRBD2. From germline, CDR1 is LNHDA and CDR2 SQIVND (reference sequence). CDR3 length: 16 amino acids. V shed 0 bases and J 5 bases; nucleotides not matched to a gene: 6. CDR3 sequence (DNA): TGTGCCAGTAGTATAGAGGATAGCGGGGGAATAGATACGCAGTATTTT. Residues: CASSIEDSGGIDTQYF. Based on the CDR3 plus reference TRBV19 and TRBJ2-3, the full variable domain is DGGITQSPKYLFRKEGQNVTLSCEQNLNHDAMYWYRQDPGQGLRLIYYSQIVNDFQKGDIAEGYSVSREKKESFPLTVTSAQKNPTAFYLCASSIEDSGGIDTQYFGPGTRLTVL.

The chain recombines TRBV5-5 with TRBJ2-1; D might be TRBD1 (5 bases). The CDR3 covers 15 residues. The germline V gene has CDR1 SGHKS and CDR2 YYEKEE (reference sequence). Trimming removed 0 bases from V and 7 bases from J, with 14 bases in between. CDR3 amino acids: CASSLEGNSGNEQFF. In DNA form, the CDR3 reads TGTGCCAGCAGCTTGGAAGGCAATTCAGGGAATGAGCAGTTCTTC.

The chain's CDR3 is CAIITGNNVNSPLHF. The CDR3 bases are TGTGCCATCATAACAGGGAATAATGTCAATTCACCCCTCCACTTT. The chain couples TRBV10-3 to TRBJ1-6, with D perhaps TRBD1 (6 bases). Deletions cut 7 bases from V and 7 bases from J, with 17 bases between. The CDR3 extends over 15 amino acids. Looked up from germline, CDR1 is ENHRY and CDR2 is SYGVKD.

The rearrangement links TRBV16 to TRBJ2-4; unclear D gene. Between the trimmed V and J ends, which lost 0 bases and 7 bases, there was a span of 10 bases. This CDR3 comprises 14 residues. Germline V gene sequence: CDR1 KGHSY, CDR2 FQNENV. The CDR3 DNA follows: TGTGCCAGCAGCCAATCGAACCTAATGAACATTCAGTACTTC. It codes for CASSQSNLMNIQYF.

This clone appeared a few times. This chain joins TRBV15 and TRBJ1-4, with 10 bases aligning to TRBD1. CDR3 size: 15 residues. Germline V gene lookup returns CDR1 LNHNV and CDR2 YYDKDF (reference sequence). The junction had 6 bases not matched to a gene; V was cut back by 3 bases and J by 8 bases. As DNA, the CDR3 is TGTGCCACCAGCAGGGGGGGGACAGGGGACGAAAAACTGTTTTTT. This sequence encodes CATSRGGTGDEKLFF.

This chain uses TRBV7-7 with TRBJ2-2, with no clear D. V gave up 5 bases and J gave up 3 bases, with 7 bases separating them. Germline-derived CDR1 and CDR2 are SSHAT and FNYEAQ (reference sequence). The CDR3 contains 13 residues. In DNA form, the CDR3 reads TGTGCCAGCAGCCCAAGCTACACCGGGGAGCTGTTTTTT. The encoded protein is CASSPSYTGELFF.

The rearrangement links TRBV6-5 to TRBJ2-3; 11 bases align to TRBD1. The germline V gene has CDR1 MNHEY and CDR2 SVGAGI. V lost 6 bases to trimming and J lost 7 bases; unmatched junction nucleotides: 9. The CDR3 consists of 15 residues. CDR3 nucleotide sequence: TGTGCCAGCAGGCCCCCGGGACAGGGGGAACATACGCAGTATTTT. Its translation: CASRPPGQGEHTQYF.